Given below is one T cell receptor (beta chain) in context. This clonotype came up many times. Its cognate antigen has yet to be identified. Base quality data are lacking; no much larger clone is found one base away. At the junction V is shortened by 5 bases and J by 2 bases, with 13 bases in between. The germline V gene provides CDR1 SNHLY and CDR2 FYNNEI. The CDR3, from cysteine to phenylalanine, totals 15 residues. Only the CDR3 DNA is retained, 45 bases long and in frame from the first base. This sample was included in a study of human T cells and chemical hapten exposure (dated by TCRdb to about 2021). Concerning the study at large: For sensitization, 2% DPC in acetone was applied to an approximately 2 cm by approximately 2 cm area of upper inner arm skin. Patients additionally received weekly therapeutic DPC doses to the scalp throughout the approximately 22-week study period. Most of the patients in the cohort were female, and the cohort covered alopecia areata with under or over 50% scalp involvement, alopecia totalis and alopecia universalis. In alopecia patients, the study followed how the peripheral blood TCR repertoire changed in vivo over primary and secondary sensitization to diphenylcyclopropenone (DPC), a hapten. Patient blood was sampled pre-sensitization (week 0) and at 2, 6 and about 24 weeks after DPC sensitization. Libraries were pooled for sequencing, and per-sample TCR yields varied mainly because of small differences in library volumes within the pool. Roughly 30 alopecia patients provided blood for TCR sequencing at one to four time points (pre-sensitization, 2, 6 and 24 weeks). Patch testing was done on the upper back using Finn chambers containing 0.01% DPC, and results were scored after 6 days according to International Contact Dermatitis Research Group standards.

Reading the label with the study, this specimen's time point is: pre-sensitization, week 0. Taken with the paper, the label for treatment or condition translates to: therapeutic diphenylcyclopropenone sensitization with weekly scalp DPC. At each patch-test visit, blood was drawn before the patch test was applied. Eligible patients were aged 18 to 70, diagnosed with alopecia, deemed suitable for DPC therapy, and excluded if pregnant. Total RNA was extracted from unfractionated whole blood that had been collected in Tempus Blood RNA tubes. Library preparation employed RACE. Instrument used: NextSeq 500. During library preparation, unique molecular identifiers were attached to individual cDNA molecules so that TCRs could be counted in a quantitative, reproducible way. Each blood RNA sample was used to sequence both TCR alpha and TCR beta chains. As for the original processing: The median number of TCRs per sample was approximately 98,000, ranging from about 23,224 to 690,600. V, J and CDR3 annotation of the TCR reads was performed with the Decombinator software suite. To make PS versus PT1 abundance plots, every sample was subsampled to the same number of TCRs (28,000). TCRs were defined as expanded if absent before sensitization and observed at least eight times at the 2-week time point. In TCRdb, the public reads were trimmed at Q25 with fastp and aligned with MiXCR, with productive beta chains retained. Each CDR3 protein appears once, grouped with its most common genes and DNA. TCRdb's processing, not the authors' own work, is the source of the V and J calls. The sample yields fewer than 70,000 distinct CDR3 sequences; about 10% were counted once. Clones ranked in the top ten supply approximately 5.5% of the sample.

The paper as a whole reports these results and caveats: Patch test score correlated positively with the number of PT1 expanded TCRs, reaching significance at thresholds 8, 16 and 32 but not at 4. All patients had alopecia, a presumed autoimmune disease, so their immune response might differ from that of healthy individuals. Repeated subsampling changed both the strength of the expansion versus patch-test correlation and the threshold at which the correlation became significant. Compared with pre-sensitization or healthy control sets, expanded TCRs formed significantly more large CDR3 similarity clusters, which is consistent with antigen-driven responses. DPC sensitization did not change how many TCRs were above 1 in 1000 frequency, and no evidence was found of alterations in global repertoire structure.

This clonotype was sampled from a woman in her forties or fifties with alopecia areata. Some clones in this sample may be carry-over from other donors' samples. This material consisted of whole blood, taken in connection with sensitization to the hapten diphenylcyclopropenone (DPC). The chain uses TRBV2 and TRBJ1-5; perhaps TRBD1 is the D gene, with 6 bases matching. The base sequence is TGTGCCAGCAGTTTGGGGGCAGGAGGCAATCAGCCCCAGCATTTT. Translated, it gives CASSLGAGGNQPQHF. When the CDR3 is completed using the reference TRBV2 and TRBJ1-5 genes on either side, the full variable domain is EPEVTQTPSHQVTQMGQEVILRCVPISNHLYFYWYRQILGQKVEFLVSFYNNEISEKSEIFDDQFSVERPDGSNFTLKIRSTKLEDSAMYFCASSLGAGGNQPQHFGDGTRLSIL.